This is a list of T cell receptor beta chains from one sample in a study of breast tumors, draining lymph nodes, adjacent tissues. MiXCR, applied by TCRdb to the multiplex PCR reads, yields one record per CDR3 protein. The table shows approximately 130,000 distinct CDR3 sequences, with less than 25% occurring only once. The sequencing sample was made of axillary lymph node tissue. The receptors were sampled from a female donor with breast cancer. Some clones in this sample may be carry-over from other donors' samples. The CDR3 runs from the conserved cysteine through the conserved F or W. The D gene is left open where the match is weak. Only part of the rows carry a size: once, few, many, or a class if the clone is expanded.

CDR3nt: TGTGCCAGCAGTGAGGGGACACGGGAAAAACTGTTTTTT; CDR3aa: CASSEGTREKLFF; v_gene: TRBV28; d_gene: NA; j_gene: TRBJ1-4; abundance: few
CDR3nt: TGTGCCAGTAGGACGGACCGAGGGGATAATCAGCCCCAGCATTTT; CDR3aa: CASRTDRGDNQPQHF; v_gene: TRBV19; d_gene: NA; j_gene: TRBJ1-5; abundance: few
CDR3nt: TGTGCCAGCACCCGGGACCTCGGTAGATGCGAGCAGTACTTC; CDR3aa: CASTRDLGRCEQYF; v_gene: TRBV28; d_gene: NA; j_gene: TRBJ2-7; abundance: few
CDR3nt: TGTGCCAGTAGGGAACAGGGGAGCTCCTATAATTCACCCCTCCACTTT; CDR3aa: CASREQGSSYNSPLHF; v_gene: TRBV19; d_gene: TRBD1; j_gene: TRBJ1-6; abundance: many
CDR3nt: TGTGCCAGCAGTTACTCAGGGGGGAGGGAGGAGCAGTACTTC; CDR3aa: CASSYSGGREEQYF; v_gene: TRBV6-5; d_gene: NA; j_gene: TRBJ2-7; abundance: many
CDR3nt: TGTGCCAGCAGCTTAGACGCGATCACAGATACGCAGTATTTT; CDR3aa: CASSLDAITDTQYF; v_gene: TRBV7-9; d_gene: NA; j_gene: TRBJ2-3; abundance: many
CDR3nt: TGTGCCAGCAATTATGGCACCGGGACAGGCTACTACGAGCAGTACTTC; CDR3aa: CASNYGTGTGYYEQYF; v_gene: TRBV28; d_gene: TRBD1; j_gene: TRBJ2-7; abundance: many
CDR3nt: TGTGCCAGCAGTGCCGCGGGACTCCTCGGGCATGAGCAGTTCTTC; CDR3aa: CASSAAGLLGHEQFF; v_gene: TRBV28; d_gene: NA; j_gene: TRBJ2-1; abundance: few
CDR3nt: TGCAGTGCTAGCCGATTGGACAGGGGTCGGAATTCACCCCTCCACTTT; CDR3aa: CSASRLDRGRNSPLHF; v_gene: TRBV20-1; d_gene: TRBD1; j_gene: TRBJ1-6; abundance: many
CDR3nt: TGTGCCAGCAGCTTATTGCCAGGGGCCAACGTCCTGACTTTC; CDR3aa: CASSLLPGANVLTF; v_gene: TRBV7-2; d_gene: NA; j_gene: TRBJ2-6; abundance: many
CDR3nt: TGTGCCAGCAGCCAAAACCCGGGAGGCTATGGCTACACCTTC; CDR3aa: CASSQNPGGYGYTF; v_gene: TRBV3-1; d_gene: NA; j_gene: TRBJ1-2; abundance: many
CDR3nt: TGTGCCAGCAGCAACGGACGTAAAGAGACCCAGTACTTC; CDR3aa: CASSNGRKETQYF; v_gene: TRBV7-6; d_gene: NA; j_gene: TRBJ2-5; abundance: many
CDR3nt: TGTGCCAGCAGCTTAGCGCTTGGCCTTGAGCAGTTCTTC; CDR3aa: CASSLALGLEQFF; v_gene: TRBV7-9; d_gene: NA; j_gene: TRBJ2-1; abundance: many
CDR3nt: TGTGCCACCTCGGACAGGGAATCGTCACCTTGCACCTTC; CDR3aa: CATSDRESSPCTF; v_gene: TRBV2; d_gene: TRBD1; j_gene: TRBJ1-2; abundance: many
CDR3nt: TGTGCCAGCAGCCACGGACGGGCCTACGAGCAGTACTTC; CDR3aa: CASSHGRAYEQYF; v_gene: TRBV13; d_gene: NA; j_gene: TRBJ2-7; abundance: NA
CDR3nt: TGTGCCAGCAGTTCCCAACGTTCTGGGGCCAACGTCCTGACTTTC; CDR3aa: CASSSQRSGANVLTF; v_gene: TRBV28; d_gene: NA; j_gene: TRBJ2-6; abundance: NA
CDR3nt: TGTGCCAGTAGTAATCGACAGACAACAACTAATGAAAAACTGTTTTTT; CDR3aa: CASSNRQTTTNEKLFF; v_gene: TRBV19; d_gene: NA; j_gene: TRBJ1-4; abundance: once
CDR3nt: TGCGCCAGCAGCCCCCTAGCGGGAGGGTCCTACGAGCAGTACTTC; CDR3aa: CASSPLAGGSYEQYF; v_gene: TRBV4-1; d_gene: TRBD2; j_gene: TRBJ2-7; abundance: many
CDR3nt: TGTGCCAGCAGTTTATCCAGTAATAGCAATCAGCCCCAGCATTTT; CDR3aa: CASSLSSNSNQPQHF; v_gene: TRBV27; d_gene: NA; j_gene: TRBJ1-5; abundance: NA
CDR3nt: TGTGCCACCAGCAGGTCGAAGTCTAGCGATGGTGAGCAGTTCTTC; CDR3aa: CATSRSKSSDGEQFF; v_gene: TRBV15; d_gene: NA; j_gene: TRBJ2-1; abundance: many
CDR3nt: TGCAGGGGGGGGGCCTCGGGAACTAATGAAAAACTGTTTTTT; CDR3aa: CRGGASGTNEKLFF; v_gene: TRBV20-1; d_gene: NA; j_gene: TRBJ1-4; abundance: many
CDR3nt: TGTGCCAGCAGAAAGGATGGGGGGAACCCTAGCAATCAGCCCCAGCATTTT; CDR3aa: CASRKDGGNPSNQPQHF; v_gene: TRBV6-1; d_gene: NA; j_gene: TRBJ1-5; abundance: few
CDR3nt: TGCAGTGCTAGTTCCCAACTACTAGCGGGAGTTGGCGAGCAGTACTTC; CDR3aa: CSASSQLLAGVGEQYF; v_gene: TRBV20-1; d_gene: TRBD2; j_gene: TRBJ2-7; abundance: many
CDR3nt: TGTGCCAGCAGGGGGAGGGGGGCTGGGGTGGATAGCAATCAGCCCCAGCATTTT; CDR3aa: CASRGRGAGVDSNQPQHF; v_gene: TRBV6-1; d_gene: NA; j_gene: TRBJ1-5; abundance: few
CDR3nt: TGTGCCCGCAGTATACTAGCTGCAGGAGAGACCCAGTACTTC; CDR3aa: CARSILAAGETQYF; v_gene: TRBV12-3/TRBV12-4; d_gene: NA; j_gene: TRBJ2-5; abundance: NA
CDR3nt: TGTGCCAGCAGGCCCCAGGCGGATTATGGCTACACCTTC; CDR3aa: CASRPQADYGYTF; v_gene: TRBV12-3/TRBV12-4; d_gene: NA; j_gene: TRBJ1-2; abundance: many
CDR3nt: TGTGCCAGCAGCCGCACCTCAGGGGTACCTGGAAACACCATATATTTT; CDR3aa: CASSRTSGVPGNTIYF; v_gene: TRBV6-2/TRBV6-3; d_gene: NA; j_gene: TRBJ1-3; abundance: many
CDR3nt: TGTGCCAGCAGCTTAGGGAGCGGGCGCGAGACCCAGTACTTC; CDR3aa: CASSLGSGRETQYF; v_gene: TRBV11-2; d_gene: NA; j_gene: TRBJ2-5; abundance: many
CDR3nt: TGTGCCAGCAGCACAAACAGAAATTCACCCCTCCACTTT; CDR3aa: CASSTNRNSPLHF; v_gene: TRBV5-4; d_gene: NA; j_gene: TRBJ1-6; abundance: many
CDR3nt: TGTGCCTGGACCGTCGGAGGGGCCGATAATTCACCCCTCCACTTT; CDR3aa: CAWTVGGADNSPLHF; v_gene: TRBV30; d_gene: NA; j_gene: TRBJ1-6; abundance: many
CDR3nt: TGTGCCTGGAGGTCCCAAGGGGGGCCCGGGGAGCTGTTTTTT; CDR3aa: CAWRSQGGPGELFF; v_gene: TRBV30; d_gene: NA; j_gene: TRBJ2-2; abundance: NA
CDR3nt: TGTGCCAGCAGCTTGACCGGGGGGCTTTGGAAAAACATTCAGTACTTC; CDR3aa: CASSLTGGLWKNIQYF; v_gene: TRBV7-6; d_gene: NA; j_gene: TRBJ2-4; abundance: NA
CDR3nt: TGTGCCAGCAAGAAAGCGGGAGAGTACACCGGGGAGCTGTTTTTT; CDR3aa: CASKKAGEYTGELFF; v_gene: TRBV6-1; d_gene: TRBD2; j_gene: TRBJ2-2; abundance: many
CDR3nt: TGTGCCAGCAGTGTCTCAAATTCACCCCTCCACTTT; CDR3aa: CASSVSNSPLHF; v_gene: TRBV12-3/TRBV12-4; d_gene: NA; j_gene: TRBJ1-6; abundance: many
CDR3nt: TGCAGTGCTAGACCAAGCGGGAGGGGAGATTACGAGCAGTACTTC; CDR3aa: CSARPSGRGDYEQYF; v_gene: TRBV20-1; d_gene: TRBD2; j_gene: TRBJ2-7; abundance: many
CDR3nt: TGTGCCAGCAGCTCTAGCGGGAGGGCCGGACGGAGGAATGAGCAGTTCTTC; CDR3aa: CASSSSGRAGRRNEQFF; v_gene: TRBV12-3/TRBV12-4; d_gene: TRBD2; j_gene: TRBJ2-1; abundance: many
CDR3nt: TGTGCCAGCAGTGAATGGCAGGGGGCAGATACGCAGTATTTT; CDR3aa: CASSEWQGADTQYF; v_gene: TRBV6-1; d_gene: TRBD1; j_gene: TRBJ2-3; abundance: many
CDR3nt: TGTGCCAGCGAGAGGGGAACCCAAGAGTTCTTC; CDR3aa: CASERGTQEFF; v_gene: TRBV28; d_gene: NA; j_gene: TRBJ2-1; abundance: many
CDR3nt: TGCGCCAGCAGCCAACCAGAGACAGTTGAAGCTTTCTTT; CDR3aa: CASSQPETVEAFF; v_gene: TRBV5-1; d_gene: NA; j_gene: TRBJ1-1; abundance: NA
CDR3nt: TGTGCCAGCAGTGATGTACCTAGCGGCTACAATGAGCAGTTCTTC; CDR3aa: CASSDVPSGYNEQFF; v_gene: TRBV6-4; d_gene: TRBD2; j_gene: TRBJ2-1; abundance: many
CDR3nt: TGCGCCAGCAGCCAAGAAAGTAGGGGGGGGGGCTCGGGAAACACCATATATTTT; CDR3aa: CASSQESRGGGSGNTIYF; v_gene: TRBV4-1; d_gene: NA; j_gene: TRBJ1-3; abundance: NA
CDR3nt: TGTGCCAGCAGTTTAAATTCACCCCTCCACTTT; CDR3aa: CASSLNSPLHF; v_gene: TRBV12-3/TRBV12-4; d_gene: NA; j_gene: TRBJ1-6; abundance: many
CDR3nt: TGCAGTGCTAGATCCGGACTAGCGGGCTACGAGCAGTACTTC; CDR3aa: CSARSGLAGYEQYF; v_gene: TRBV20-1; d_gene: TRBD2; j_gene: TRBJ2-7; abundance: many
CDR3nt: TGTGCCAGCAGTTTATTGCCTCGGGTCGGAAGGACATCCACCGGGGAGCTGTTTTTT; CDR3aa: CASSLLPRVGRTSTGELFF; v_gene: TRBV27; d_gene: NA; j_gene: TRBJ2-2; abundance: few
CDR3nt: TGTGCCAGCAGTGAAGGCGGGACAGGCAGAAATGAGCAGTTCTTC; CDR3aa: CASSEGGTGRNEQFF; v_gene: TRBV6-1; d_gene: TRBD1; j_gene: TRBJ2-1; abundance: many
CDR3nt: TGCAGTGCTCCCCGGGCGATTGGCGAGCAGTACTTC; CDR3aa: CSAPRAIGEQYF; v_gene: TRBV20-1; d_gene: NA; j_gene: TRBJ2-7; abundance: many
CDR3nt: TGTGCCAGCAGCTGGGGGTCAGGGTTTTATGGCTACACCTTC; CDR3aa: CASSWGSGFYGYTF; v_gene: TRBV5-5; d_gene: NA; j_gene: TRBJ1-2; abundance: many
CDR3nt: TGTGCCATCAGACAGGTTGGGGGGAATCAGCCCCAGCATTTT; CDR3aa: CAIRQVGGNQPQHF; v_gene: TRBV10-3; d_gene: NA; j_gene: TRBJ1-5; abundance: NA
CDR3nt: TGCGCCAGCAGTGACCTAGCGGGAGGTAAAAAGACCCAGTACTTC; CDR3aa: CASSDLAGGKKTQYF; v_gene: TRBV10-2; d_gene: TRBD2; j_gene: TRBJ2-5; abundance: many
CDR3nt: TGTGCCAGCAGTTTTGCGGGAGATCAGCCCCAGCATTTT; CDR3aa: CASSFAGDQPQHF; v_gene: TRBV28; d_gene: NA; j_gene: TRBJ1-5; abundance: NA
CDR3nt: TGCAGTGCTAGCTGGGGACTAGCGGGGGGCGCGGTGGGGCAGTTCTTC; CDR3aa: CSASWGLAGGAVGQFF; v_gene: TRBV20-1; d_gene: TRBD2; j_gene: TRBJ2-1; abundance: many